These 20 T cell receptor beta chains share one sample of origin, sequenced in a study of blood T cell repertoires in COVID-19. Libraries were prepared by immunoSEQ multiplex PCR; TCRdb keeps only in-frame clonotypes and omits some of them. This sample carries about 36,000 clones, 90% of them seen once, and the ten largest clones take around 4.8%. The sequencing input was peripheral blood. These receptors all stem from a human donor in a cohort sampled during active COVID-19.

V gene TRBV7-3 combines with J gene TRBJ2-3; 9 bases align to TRBD2. The CDR3 covers 16 residues. The trim removed 5 bases at V and 0 bases at J, leaving 6 bases unmatched. In germline, CDR1 is SGHTA, CDR2 FQGTGA. CDR3 sequence: CASSARLAASTDTQYF. The CDR3, as DNA: TGTGCCAGCAGCGCCCGACTAGCGGCTAGCACAGATACGCAGTATTTT.

The count of this clone is one. This chain connects TRBV28 to TRBJ1-2; 11 nucleotides align to TRBD1. V dropped 5 bases and J dropped 4; count of bases not matched to a gene: 15. Germline values: CDR1 MDHEN, CDR2 SYDVKM. The CDR3 has 18 residues. The CDR3 region is CASSLLPGQGGSSYGYTF. CDR3 sequence (DNA): TGTGCCAGCAGTCTCTTGCCGGGACAGGGGGGGAGCTCCTATGGCTACACCTTC.

This clone was seen a few times. The genes are TRBV6-5 and TRBJ2-7; 9 bases map to TRBD2. The CDR3 consists of 13 residues. J gave up 10 bases and V 7 bases, and 11 bases lay outside the gene matches. Germline loops: CDR1 MNHEY, CDR2 SVGAGI. In nucleotides, the CDR3 is TGTGCCAGCACTATGGGACTAGCATCAGCCCAGTACTTC. It encodes CASTMGLASAQYF.

This sequence joins TRBV11-3 and TRBJ2-5; D is possibly TRBD2 (5 bases). Trimming removed 5 bases at V and 6 bases at J, with 10 bases between. This CDR3 has 12 amino acids. Germline-derived CDR1 and CDR2 are SGHNT and YENEEA. The CDR3 nucleotides are TGTGCCAGCAGCATCGACGGGAAGACCCAGTACTTC. This translates into CASSIDGKTQYF.

The sample holds one count of this clone. This chain links TRBV15 with TRBJ1-5, with 7 bases fitting TRBD1. Losses at the gene ends were 0 bases for V and 5 bases for J; bases not matched to a gene: 10. There are 17 residues in the CDR3. Germline CDR1 LNHNV, CDR2 YYDKDF (reference sequence). CDR3 nucleotide sequence: TGTGCCACCAGCAGAGAGGACAGGAAATCCGGCGATCAGCCCCAGCATTTT. Its protein is CATSREDRKSGDQPQHF.

The V gene is TRBV7-3, the J gene TRBJ2-3; tentative D call: TRBD2 (5 bases). The germline V gene has CDR1 SGHTA and CDR2 FQGTGA. V was cut by 9 bases and J by 2 bases, with 15 bases left in between. This CDR3 is 14 amino acids long. The CDR3 DNA follows: TGTGCCAGTTCGAGGGTTAGTGACACAGATACGCAGTATTTT. Its protein product is CASSRVSDTDTQYF.

This chain connects TRBV2 to TRBJ1-6; TRBD1 might be the D (5 bases). Germline values: CDR1 SNHLY, CDR2 FYNNEI. V shed 1 base and J shed 5 bases, with 9 bases lying between them. The length of the CDR3 is 15 residues. CDR3 region: CASSEEGRDNSPLHF. The CDR3 coding sequence is TGTGCCAGCAGTGAAGAGGGCAGGGATAATTCACCCCTCCACTTT.

The chain uses TRBV5-1 and TRBJ2-7, with 10 bases lining up with TRBD2. The CDR3 is 17 residues long. Trimming took 4 bases from V and 5 from J; bases not matched to a gene: 15. CDR1 and CDR2 (germline): SGHRS, YFSETQ. The CDR3: CASSQGSASGSINEQYF. The CDR3 DNA sequence: TGCGCCAGCAGCCAAGGCAGTGCTAGCGGGAGTATCAACGAGCAGTACTTC.

The rearrangement links TRBV7-2 to TRBJ2-1, with a tentative D call TRBD2 (6 bases). The CDR3 loop spans 12 amino acids. Germline CDR1 reads SGHTA; CDR2 reads FQGNSA. V was shortened by 5 bases and J by 6 bases, with 8 bases between the two germline ends. The CDR3 is CASSLSGNEQFF. DNA for the CDR3: TGTGCCAGCAGCCTTAGCGGCAATGAGCAGTTCTTC.

The J gene is TRBJ2-7, the V gene TRBV5-6; TRBD2 aligns across 8 bases. Trimming cost V 4 bases and J 3 bases; bases outside gene matches: 6. The CDR3 loop spans 14 amino acids. From germline, CDR1 is SGHDT and CDR2 YYEEEE. The CDR3 DNA is TGTGCCAGCAGCCCGGGGGGGCAGGGCTACGAGCAGTACTTC. It encodes CASSPGGQGYEQYF.

This chain uses TRBV27 with TRBJ1-4, with 9 bases that match TRBD1. The length of the CDR3 is 15 residues. Germline lookup yields CDR1 MNHEY and CDR2 SMNVEV (reference sequence). Trimming removed 6 bases from V and 8 bases from J; junction bases left unmatched: 10. The CDR3 sequence is CASRAGQGIREKLFF. For the CDR3, the DNA is TGTGCCAGCAGAGCTGGACAGGGGATTCGGGAAAAACTGTTTTTT.

The chain carries TRBV6-8 and TRBJ2-7; D is unresolved. Trimming removed 8 bases from V and 3 bases from J, with 8 bases in between. The germline CDR1 and CDR2 sequences are MNHGY and SAAAGT. The CDR3 runs 11 residues. The CDR3 bases are TGTGCCAGCCCTTCACTCTACGAGCAGTACTTC. This codes for CASPSLYEQYF.

V is TRBV6-5 and J is TRBJ1-2; tentative D call: TRBD1 (6 bases). Per germline, CDR1 MNHEY and CDR2 SVGAGI. Trimming shortened V by 6 bases and J by 7 bases, and 18 bases separated the two germline ends. This CDR3 is 14 amino acids long. The CDR3 reads CASRGTLGPGGYTF. CDR3 nucleotides: TGTGCCAGCAGAGGGACATTAGGGCCGGGTGGCTACACCTTC.

This rearrangement joins TRBV18 to TRBJ1-4, with TRBD1 identical over 9 bases. The CDR3 has 15 residues. Germline CDR1 reads KGHSH; CDR2 reads LQKENI. J lost 7 bases, V lost 6 bases, and 9 bases had no gene match. CDR3: CASSRTGVQVEKLFF. CDR3 bases: TGTGCCAGCTCGCGGACAGGGGTTCAGGTTGAAAAACTGTTTTTT.

The chain links TRBV28 to TRBJ1-1; D uncertain. The CDR3 has 14 residues. CDR1 and CDR2 from the germline V gene are MDHEN and SYDVKM. V was pared by 2 bases and J by 5 bases, with 12 bases between. For the CDR3, the DNA is TGTGCCAGCAGTTTAGATTTTCGCGGGACTGAAGCTTTCTTT. Protein: CASSLDFRGTEAFF.

This clone was found a few times. A read error may account for a junction end that differs from germline. The chain carries TRBV20-1 and TRBJ2-5; D is perhaps TRBD2 (5 bases). Germline lookup yields CDR1 DFQATT and CDR2 SNEGSKA (reference sequence). The CDR3 covers 12 residues. The CDR3 sequence: CSTSSSLETQYF. CDR3 DNA sequence: TGCAGTACTAGTTCTTCTCTAGAGACCCAGTACTTC.

The chain links TRBV2 to TRBJ1-5; 11 bases map to TRBD1. V shed 6 bases, J shed 3 bases, and the junction held 4 bases outside the gene matches. CDR3 length: 15 amino acids. Germline assignment: CDR1 SNHLY and CDR2 FYNNEI. The CDR3 sequence: CASSAGQGANQPQHF. In nucleotides, the CDR3 is TGTGCCAGCAGCGCCGGACAGGGGGCCAATCAGCCCCAGCATTTT.

This chain uses TRBV2 with TRBJ2-5, with a tentative D call TRBD2 (6 bases). Germline CDR1 and CDR2: SNHLY and FYNNEI. The CDR3 is 14 amino acids. V was trimmed by 8 bases and J by 1 base, leaving 14 bases between them. The DNA for the CDR3 is TGTGCCAGCGGGCAGACTAGTTTCCAAGAGACCCAGTACTTC. Residues: CASGQTSFQETQYF. Variable domain in full (rest from reference TRBV2 and TRBJ2-5): EPEVTQTPSHQVTQMGQEVILRCVPISNHLYFYWYRQILGQKVEFLVSFYNNEISEKSEIFDDQFSVERPDGSNFTLKIRSTKLEDSAMYFCASGQTSFQETQYFGPGTRLLVL.

This sequence joins TRBV28 and TRBJ1-1; TRBD1 might be the D (5 bases). V was trimmed by 7 bases and J by 6 bases, leaving 21 bases between them. This CDR3 has 15 amino acids. The germline gives CDR1 MDHEN, CDR2 SYDVKM. In DNA form, the CDR3 reads TGTGCCAGCACCACGCCGAGCAGGGCCCGGGCTGAAGCTTTCTTT. It codes for CASTTPSRARAEAFF.

The V call is TRBV3-1 (or the pseudogene TRBV3-2), the J call TRBJ2-7, with 9 bases fitting TRBD2. CDR1 LGHDT and CDR2 YNNKEL come from the germline V gene (reference sequence). This CDR3 spans 15 amino acids. V dropped 1 base and J dropped 5; count of bases not matched to a gene: 6. DNA for the CDR3: TGTGCCAGCAGCCAAGTAGGCGGGAGGGCCAACGAGCAGTACTTC. It codes for CASSQVGGRANEQYF.